These 30 T cell receptor beta chains were sequenced from one sample in a study of blood T cell repertoires in COVID-19. Assay used: immunoSEQ multiplex PCR; TCRdb lists only in-frame clones, some missing. The profile shows some 320,000 clones, roughly nine tenths of them singletons. Specimen: PBMCs or T cells enriched from blood (not recorded which). All receptors come from a man aged 55-75 years who had recovered from COVID-19.

This chain joins TRBV5-1 and TRBJ2-3, with 11 bases lining up with TRBD2. The germline V gene encodes CDR1 SGHRS and CDR2 YFSETQ. The V and J ends lost 0 bases and 3 bases, in that order; junction bases with no gene match: 6. This CDR3 is 17 amino acids long. The CDR3, as DNA: TGCGCCAGCAGCTTGGCCACTAGCGGGAGAAAGACAGATACGCAGTATTTT. Translating gives CASSLATSGRKTDTQYF.

The J gene is TRBJ1-2, the V gene TRBV24-1; weak D call: TRBD1 (6 bases). Trimming cost V 7 bases and J 4 bases, with 12 bases left between them. The CDR3 sequence is 13 residues long. CDR1 KGHDR and CDR2 SFDVKD come from the germline V gene. The DNA for the CDR3 is TGTGCCACCAGGGAGACAGGCGGCTATGGCTACACCTTC. Amino acid sequence: CATRETGGYGYTF.

The rearrangement joins TRBV4-1 to TRBJ2-7; 8 bases are shared with TRBD1. Trimming cost V 0 bases and J 7 bases; bases outside gene matches: 14. Germline assignment: CDR1 MGHRA and CDR2 YSYEKL. There are 17 residues in the CDR3. The CDR3: CASSQDHFPRGPGEQYF. For the CDR3, the DNA is TGCGCCAGCAGCCAAGATCACTTTCCCAGGGGGCCTGGGGAGCAGTACTTC.

This clone was detected once. The CDR3 DNA reads as TGTGCCAGCTCACCCCCCGGGACTGTCTCTGGAAACACCATATATTTT. Amino acid sequence: CASSPPGTVSGNTIYF. The V call is TRBV18, the J call TRBJ1-3; TRBD1 might be the D (5 bases). CDR1 is KGHSH and CDR2 is LQKENI in the germline V gene. Trimming removed 3 bases from V and 0 bases from J, with 12 bases in between. The CDR3 has 16 amino acids.

The chain uses TRBV30 and TRBJ2-3; tentatively, D is TRBD2 (6 bases). With 5 bases removed from V and 4 bases from J, the gap between germline ends came to 16 bases. CDR1 GTSNPN and CDR2 SVGIG come from the germline V gene (reference sequence). This CDR3 region has 14 residues. DNA of the CDR3: TGTGCCTGGGGTAAGACTAGTTCAGCAGATACGCAGTATTTT. Encoded protein: CAWGKTSSADTQYF.

By its share, this clone is medium-sized. The chain joins TRBV7-9 to TRBJ1-5; TRBD1 might be the D (6 bases). CDR3 length: 19 residues. Trimming stripped 5 bases from V and 7 bases from J, with 30 bases between. Germline loops: CDR1 SEHNR, CDR2 FQNEAQ (reference sequence). The DNA for the CDR3 is TGTGCCAGCAGCGCTACCTCGGGACAAGGGAAGCCGGCGCGACAGCCCCAGCATTTT. Protein sequence: CASSATSGQGKPARQPQHF.

The V call is TRBV6-6, the J call TRBJ1-1, with 7 bases identical to TRBD1. Germline assignment: CDR1 MNHNY and CDR2 SVGAGI (reference sequence). CDR3 length equals 17 residues. V gave up 5 bases and J gave up 4 bases; unmatched junction bases: 16. The chain's CDR3 is CASSQGQLQAASTEAFF. The CDR3 bases are TGTGCCAGCAGTCAGGGACAGCTCCAAGCAGCATCCACTGAAGCTTTCTTT.

The chain uses TRBV19 and TRBJ1-3; TRBD1 aligns across 7 bases. The CDR3 is 16 amino acids. V gave up 3 bases and J gave up 2 bases; unmatched junction bases: 7. The germline CDR1 and CDR2 sequences are LNHDA and SQIVND (reference sequence). The CDR3 spells CASSMRTGVPGNTIYF. CDR3 coding DNA: TGTGCCAGTAGTATGAGGACAGGAGTCCCTGGAAACACCATATATTTT.

The chain joins TRBV7-3 to TRBJ2-1, with TRBD2 identical over 9 bases. J gave up 7 bases and V 3 bases, and 7 bases lay outside the gene matches. There are 15 residues in the CDR3. CDR1 and CDR2 (germline): SGHTA, FQGTGA. CDR3 protein: CASSLEASGTNEQFF. DNA for the CDR3: TGTGCCAGCAGCTTGGAGGCTAGCGGGACGAATGAGCAGTTCTTC. Looking up the rest from reference TRBV7-3 and TRBJ2-1 gives the full variable domain: GAGVSQTPSNKVTEKGKYVELRCDPISGHTALYWYRQSLGQGPEFLIYFQGTGAADDSGLPNDRFFAVRPEGSVSTLKIQRTERGDSAVYLCASSLEASGTNEQFFGPGTRLTVL.

The chain combines TRBV28 with TRBJ2-7, with D possibly being TRBD1 (5 bases). The V and J ends lost 5 bases and 8 bases respectively, with 16 bases between them. The germline V gene has CDR1 MDHEN and CDR2 SYDVKM. The CDR3 extends over 13 amino acids. The CDR3 loop is CASSQIQVWKQYF. The CDR3 DNA is TGTGCCAGCAGTCAGATACAGGTTTGGAAGCAGTACTTC.

This chain connects TRBV6-5 to TRBJ2-1, with unresolved D. V gave up 0 bases and J gave up 8 bases, with 5 bases separating them. The germline gives CDR1 MNHEY, CDR2 SVGAGI. This CDR3 is 12 amino acids long. This CDR3 reads CASSYSRHEQFF. CDR3 nucleotides: TGTGCCAGCAGTTACTCGAGGCATGAGCAGTTCTTC.

The CDR3 sequence is CASSFLADYYEQYF. CDR3 bases: TGTGCCAGCAGTTTTCTCGCGGACTACTACGAGCAGTACTTC. The J gene is TRBJ2-7, the V gene TRBV28; TRBD2 is a possible D gene (6 bases). Trimming pared 3 bases from V and 3 bases from J, leaving 12 bases between. This CDR3 comprises 14 residues. Germline-derived CDR1 and CDR2 are MDHEN and SYDVKM.

For this clone: Other nucleotide sequences from this sample produce the same CDR3. The V call is TRBV20-1, the J call TRBJ1-5; D is undetermined. V dropped 3 bases and J dropped 3 bases, with 3 bases sitting between them. CDR3 length: 11 residues. CDR1 DFQATT and CDR2 SNEGSKA come from the germline V gene (reference sequence). CDR3 nucleotide sequence: TGCAGTGCTAGCCTCAATCAGCCCCAGCATTTT. Its translation: CSASLNQPQHF.

The chain links TRBV5-1 to TRBJ2-5; 12 bases match TRBD1. This CDR3 is 16 amino acids long. V shed 2 bases and J 2 bases; nucleotides not matched to a gene: 4. Germline CDR1 is SGHRS and CDR2 is YFSETQ. This CDR3 is CASSLGGQGAQETQYF. In DNA form, the CDR3 reads TGCGCCAGCAGCTTAGGGGGACAGGGGGCTCAAGAGACCCAGTACTTC.

The V call is TRBV19, the J call TRBJ1-5, with D possibly being TRBD1 (6 bases). Germline values: CDR1 LNHDA, CDR2 SQIVND (reference sequence). Trimming took 3 bases from V and 6 from J, leaving 15 bases between them. This CDR3 has 15 residues. The CDR3 nucleotides read TGTGCCAGTAGTATTCACGGGGCAGGGGCTCAGCCCCAGCATTTT. As protein: CASSIHGAGAQPQHF.

The chain has TRBV2 and TRBJ1-5, with a tentative D call TRBD1 (5 bases). This CDR3 is built from 15 residues. Trimming took off 2 bases at V and 6 bases at J, with 14 bases between the two ends. Germline CDR1 reads SNHLY; CDR2 reads FYNNEI. The CDR3 DNA reads TGTGCCAGCAGTGAATTAGGCAGGGCGGCTCAGCCCCAGCATTTT. Its translation: CASSELGRAAQPQHF.

This clone was observed a single time. The J gene is TRBJ2-6, the V gene TRBV5-1; possibly TRBD2 for D (5 bases). CDR3 size: 19 residues. Germline assignment: CDR1 SGHRS and CDR2 YFSETQ. V was shortened by 4 bases and J by 0 bases, with 20 bases between the two germline ends. CDR3 DNA: TGCGCCAGCAGCCCCTGGCGAGGGTCGAGGAACTCTGGGGCCAACGTCCTGACTTTC. As protein: CASSPWRGSRNSGANVLTF.

V is TRBV9 and J is TRBJ2-7, with D tentatively TRBD2 (5 bases). This CDR3 is built from 15 residues. In germline, CDR1 is SGDLS, CDR2 YYNGEE. V lost 0 bases and J lost 0, with 10 bases in between. CDR3 nucleotides: TGTGCCAGCAGCGTAGCGGACTCGAGCTCCTACGAGCAGTACTTC. Translating it yields CASSVADSSSYEQYF.

V usage is TRBV5-1 and J usage is TRBJ2-5, with 7 bases lining up with TRBD1. The ends lost 0 bases at V and 4 bases at J; junction bases unmatched: 6. The CDR3 sequence is 15 residues long. CDR1 is SGHRS, CDR2 YFSETQ, per germline. The CDR3 DNA sequence: TGCGCCAGCAGCTTGGTGGGGACAGACCTAGAGACCCAGTACTTC. Translated, it gives CASSLVGTDLETQYF.

This clone was recorded once. V is TRBV3-1 (or the pseudogene TRBV3-2) and J is TRBJ1-5; D may be TRBD1 (5 bases). CDR3 size: 15 residues. The germline gives CDR1 LGHDT, CDR2 YNNKEL (reference sequence). The V and J ends lost 2 bases and 7 bases respectively, with 15 bases between them. CDR3 nucleotides: TGTGCCAGCAGCCAACGCCGGGGGGACGGACAGCCCCAGCATTTT. Protein: CASSQRRGDGQPQHF.

This chain joins TRBV28 and TRBJ1-5; 7 bases agree with TRBD1. Germline V CDR1 and CDR2: MDHEN, SYDVKM. V dropped 11 bases and J dropped 4; count of bases not matched to a gene: 8. The length of the CDR3 is 13 residues. The CDR3 loop is CACSGGRNQPQHF. For the CDR3, the DNA is TGTGCCTGCTCAGGGGGTAGAAATCAGCCCCAGCATTTT.

The V and J genes are TRBV27 and TRBJ2-1, with 8 bases matching TRBD2. The CDR3 extends over 15 amino acids. The junction had 12 bases not matched to a gene; V was cut back by 7 bases and J by 7 bases. The germline gives CDR1 MNHEY, CDR2 SMNVEV (reference sequence). CDR3 sequence (DNA): TGTGCCAGCACCTCTATCGGACTAGCCACGAATGAGCAGTTCTTC. Protein sequence: CASTSIGLATNEQFF.

This chain connects TRBV10-3 to TRBJ1-3; no definite D call. Trimming removed 8 bases at V and 0 bases at J, with 17 bases between. Germline CDR1 reads ENHRY; CDR2 reads SYGVKD. CDR3 length: 16 amino acids. The CDR3 DNA is TGTGCCATCGGTGGGGAGGCCGTCGTCTCTGGAAACACCATATATTTT. This gives the protein CAIGGEAVVSGNTIYF.

This clone has only one observation. V gene TRBV5-6 combines with J gene TRBJ1-4; D is unclear. In germline, CDR1 is SGHDT, CDR2 YYEEEE. Trimming removed 2 bases at V and 5 bases at J, with 10 bases between. CDR3 size: 14 residues. The CDR3 loop is CASSFGTINEKLFF. CDR3 DNA sequence: TGTGCCAGCAGCTTTGGTACTATAAATGAAAAACTGTTTTTT.

The gene calls are TRBV20-1 and TRBJ2-7; D not resolved. V was cut by 6 bases and J by 5 bases, with 8 bases left in between. The CDR3 spans 10 residues. Per germline, CDR1 DFQATT and CDR2 SNEGSKA (reference sequence). CDR3 sequence reads: CSASFHEQYF. CDR3 in DNA: TGCAGTGCCTCGTTCCACGAGCAGTACTTC.

The chain couples TRBV18 to TRBJ1-5, with 10 bases lining up with TRBD1. The trim removed 3 bases at V and 2 bases at J, leaving 7 bases unmatched. This CDR3 is 17 amino acids long. The germline V gene encodes CDR1 KGHSH and CDR2 LQKENI. As DNA, the CDR3 is TGTGCCAGCTCACCGACCGGCGGGACAGGGGGCAATCAGCCCCAGCATTTT. It specifies CASSPTGGTGGNQPQHF.

The chain couples TRBV7-8 to TRBJ2-1; 8 bases line up with TRBD2. Trimming took 1 base from V and 2 from J; bases not matched to a gene: 4. The CDR3 has 16 residues. The germline CDR1 and CDR2 sequences are SGHVS and FQNEAQ. The CDR3 nucleotides read TGTGCCAGCAGCTTAGTAGAAGCGGGAGCCTACAATGAGCAGTTCTTC. As protein: CASSLVEAGAYNEQFF. Full variable domain (remainder filled in from reference TRBV7-8 and TRBJ2-1): GAGVSQSPRYKVAKRGQDVALRCDPISGHVSLFWYQQALGQGPEFLTYFQNEAQLDKSGLPSDRFFAERPEGSVSTLKIQRTQQEDSAVYLCASSLVEAGAYNEQFFGPGTRLTVL.

This clone was seen a single time. The genes are TRBV5-1 and TRBJ2-2; weak D call: TRBD1 (7 bases). Looked up from germline, CDR1 is SGHRS and CDR2 is YFSETQ. CDR3 length: 13 residues. V lost 4 bases, J lost 6 bases, and 10 bases lay in between. The CDR3 loop reads CASSPRGAGELFF. CDR3 DNA sequence: TGCGCCAGCAGCCCCAGGGGGGCCGGGGAGCTGTTTTTT.

The V and J genes are TRBV28 and TRBJ1-4, with 8 bases identical to TRBD1. This CDR3 is 15 amino acids long. Trimming at V came to 5 bases and at J to 8 bases, leaving 10 bases not matched to a gene. Germline V gene lookup returns CDR1 MDHEN and CDR2 SYDVKM. The CDR3 spells CASSGNRGGEEKLFF. The CDR3 DNA follows: TGTGCCAGCAGTGGAAACAGGGGGGGGGAAGAAAAACTGTTTTTT.

This sequence joins TRBV6-2 or TRBV6-3 and TRBJ2-1, with 11 bases matching TRBD1. Trimming removed 2 bases from V and 8 bases from J; junction bases left unmatched: 5. The CDR3 covers 15 residues. The germline V gene has CDR1 MNHEY and CDR2 SVGEGT. The DNA of the CDR3 is TGTGCCAGCAGTTACCGGGACAGGGGGAGATATGAGCAGTTCTTC. This sequence encodes CASSYRDRGRYEQFF.